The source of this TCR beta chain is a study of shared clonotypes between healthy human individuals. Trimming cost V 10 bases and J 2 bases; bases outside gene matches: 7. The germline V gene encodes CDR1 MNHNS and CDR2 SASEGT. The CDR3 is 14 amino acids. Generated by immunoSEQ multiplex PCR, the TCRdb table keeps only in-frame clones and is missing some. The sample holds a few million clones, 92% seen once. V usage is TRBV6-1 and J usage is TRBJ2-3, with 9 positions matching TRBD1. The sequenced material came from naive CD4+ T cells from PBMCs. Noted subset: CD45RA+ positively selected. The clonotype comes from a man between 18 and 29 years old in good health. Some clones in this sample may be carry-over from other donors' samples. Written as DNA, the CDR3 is TGTGCCACGCGCCGGGACAGGGACACAGATACGCAGTATTTT. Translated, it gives CATRRDRDTDTQYF.